This TCR beta chain was found in a study of T cell responses to AZD1222 COVID-19 vaccine (dated by TCRdb to the early 2020s). Turning to the overall study: AZD1222 recipients given second doses at about 4 weeks or at about 12 weeks were pooled, since spike-specific TCR depth and breadth were not found to differ between the two schedules. Trial participants were enrolled by age into subgroups of 18-55, 56-69 and 70-plus years, and roughly 160, 29 and 62 TCR-sequenced participants, respectively, were included in these subgroups. A total of just over 230 trial participants underwent TCR sequencing, of whom 200 to 220 had received two doses of AZD1222 and some 26 had received two doses of the MenACWY control vaccine. What the research found in general, with its limitations: Participants were mostly white British, with more females than males. The authors suggested clonal diversity may have been underestimated. Vaccine-associated CD4 TCRs spanned the whole spike protein, with dominant responses in regions 160-218 and 743-854. Only six AZD1222 recipients were SARS-CoV-2 seropositive at baseline, limiting conclusions about previously exposed vaccinees. The 56-69-year group was small, and its depth increase did not reach significance, likely because of low power. Because no day 14 peak-response samples were available, the repertoires could be characterized only after the peak T cell response. Reportedly, almost half of the unique spike-specific TCRs recognized epitopes lying outside the regions that are mutated in the B.1.351 and B.1.1.7 variants. A significant rise in spike-specific TCR breadth and depth was observed after two AZD1222 doses relative to day 0 and relative to MenACWY recipients.

The CDR3 regions of human TCRbeta chains were subjected to immunosequencing. The authors' pipeline ran thus. Repertoire TCRs were checked for matches against a reference library of SARS-CoV-2-specific TCRs that had been generated using the MIRA antigen-specificity platform. Breadth was defined as the fraction of unique TCRs that were SARS-CoV-2-associated, and depth was defined as the fraction of total T cells that were SARS-CoV-2-associated. Using the MIRA data, each spike-specific TCR was assigned both to the spike region to which the TCR was reactive and to a CD4 or CD8 class. Log10-transformed breadth and depth values were compared by one-way ANOVA with Sidak's multiple comparisons tests. TCRdb holds this immuneACCESS table with in-frame rearrangements only. Some clones are missing; in checked studies, unresolved V genes explain under half, and the rest has no known cause. The D gene and trimming were derived from the DNA, and the V and J assignments and clone size from that table. The sample records over 95,000 clones, approximately 90% of which are singletons. Roughly 13% of the sample lies in the top ten.

In light of the paper, this sample's time point label describes: baseline before first vaccination. Vaccinee samples were obtained from the UK trials COV001 and COV002, which included a single-blind randomized controlled phase 2/3 trial of AZD1222 (ChAdOx1 nCoV-19) in healthy adults. For TCRbeta chain sequencing, PBMC samples were collected from trial participants at day 0 and at day 28 after the second dose. Points on this clone: The clone's antigen remains unknown. The junction shows a germline mismatch at one end, possibly a read error.

This TCR was recovered from an adult in good health. The sample here was peripheral blood, taken on day 0 of AZD1222 vaccination.

The CDR3 reads as follows: CASSLGTGYAQYF. The nucleotide sequence is given as TGTGCCAGCAGCTTAGGGACAGGATACGCGCAGTACTTC. This chain is built from TRBV7-2 and TRBJ2-7, and TRBD1 aligns with 7 junction nucleotides. The CDR3 holds 13 amino acids from the cysteine to the phenylalanine. The CDR3 DNA has 39 bases and is translated from base 1. For CDR1 and CDR2, the germline V gene lists SGHTA and FQGNSA. Extended through the reference TRBV7-2 and TRBJ2-7 proteins, this CDR3 yields the full variable domain: GAGVSQSPSNKVTEKGKDVELRCDPISGHTALYWYRQSLGQGLEFLIYFQGNSAPDKSGLPSDRFSAERTGGSVSTLTIQRTQQEDSAVYLCASSLGTGYAQYFGPGTRLTVT.